The T cell receptor (beta chain) described here comes from a study of T cell changes during pregnancy in multiple sclerosis. Generated by immunoSEQ multiplex PCR, the TCRdb table keeps only in-frame clones and is missing some. Among 69,000 or so clones, 90% to 95% were seen once, and the ten largest hold almost 0.3%. CDR1 and CDR2 from the germline V gene are SGHRS and YFSETQ. V was clipped by 2 bases and J by 6 bases, with 16 bases between them. CDR3 length equals 15 residues. The material was CD4+ T cells from peripheral blood mononuclear cells, obtained in the third trimester of pregnancy. The rearrangement uses TRBV5-1 and TRBJ2-3; a possible D gene is TRBD2 (6 bases). The source is a female donor in good health, enrolled as a control in a pregnancy study. The CDR3 DNA reads TGCGCCAGCAGCTTCGGGCGGGGCCGACCGGATACGCAGTATTTT. This encodes CASSFGRGRPDTQYF.